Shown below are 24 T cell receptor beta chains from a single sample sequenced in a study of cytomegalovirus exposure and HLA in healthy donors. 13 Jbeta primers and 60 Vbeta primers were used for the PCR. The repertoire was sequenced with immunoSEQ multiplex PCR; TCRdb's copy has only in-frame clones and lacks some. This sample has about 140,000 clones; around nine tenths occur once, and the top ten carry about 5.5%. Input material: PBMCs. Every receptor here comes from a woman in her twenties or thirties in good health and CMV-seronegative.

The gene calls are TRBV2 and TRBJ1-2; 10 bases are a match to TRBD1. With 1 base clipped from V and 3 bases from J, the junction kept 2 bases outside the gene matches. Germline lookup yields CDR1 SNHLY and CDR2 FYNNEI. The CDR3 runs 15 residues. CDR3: CASSEGTGGHYGYTF. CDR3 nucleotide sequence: TGTGCCAGCAGTGAAGGGACAGGGGGTCACTATGGCTACACCTTC.

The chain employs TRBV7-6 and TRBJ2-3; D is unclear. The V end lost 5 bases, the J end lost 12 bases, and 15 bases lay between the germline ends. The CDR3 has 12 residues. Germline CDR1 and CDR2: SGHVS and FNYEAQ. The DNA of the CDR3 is TGTGCCAGCAGCCCAGACTCTTCTGTCCAGTATTTT. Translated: CASSPDSSVQYF.

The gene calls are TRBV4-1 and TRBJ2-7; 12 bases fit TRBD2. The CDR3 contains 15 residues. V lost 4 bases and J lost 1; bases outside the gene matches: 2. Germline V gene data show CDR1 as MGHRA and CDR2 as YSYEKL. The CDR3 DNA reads TGCGCCAGCAGCCCGGGACTAGCGGGTTCCTACGAGCAGTACTTC. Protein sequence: CASSPGLAGSYEQYF.

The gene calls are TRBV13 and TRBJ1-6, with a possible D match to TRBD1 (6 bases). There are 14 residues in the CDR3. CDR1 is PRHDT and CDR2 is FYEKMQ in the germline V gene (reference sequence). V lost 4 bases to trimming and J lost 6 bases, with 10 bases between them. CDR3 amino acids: CASSYRARNSPLHF. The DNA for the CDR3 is TGTGCCAGCAGCTACAGGGCCCGTAATTCACCCCTCCACTTT.

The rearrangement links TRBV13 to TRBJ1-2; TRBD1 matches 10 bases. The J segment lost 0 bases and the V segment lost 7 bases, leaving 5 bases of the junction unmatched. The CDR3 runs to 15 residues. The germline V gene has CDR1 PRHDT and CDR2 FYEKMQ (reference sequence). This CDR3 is CASKGQGVSNYGYTF. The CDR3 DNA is TGTGCCAGCAAAGGACAGGGGGTCTCTAACTATGGCTACACCTTC.

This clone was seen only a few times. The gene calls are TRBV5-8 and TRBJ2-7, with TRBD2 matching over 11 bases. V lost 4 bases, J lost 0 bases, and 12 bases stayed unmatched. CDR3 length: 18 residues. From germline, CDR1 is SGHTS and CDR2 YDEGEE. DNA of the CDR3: TGTGCCAGCAGCGGATGGAGGGGACTAGCGGACTTCTCCTACGAGCAGTACTTC. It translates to CASSGWRGLADFSYEQYF.

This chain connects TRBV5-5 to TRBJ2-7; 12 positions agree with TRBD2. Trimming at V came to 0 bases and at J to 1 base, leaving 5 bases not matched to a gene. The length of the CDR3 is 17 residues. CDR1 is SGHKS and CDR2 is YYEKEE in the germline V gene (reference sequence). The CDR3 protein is CASSLGLAGAISYEQYF. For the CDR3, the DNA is TGTGCCAGCAGCTTGGGACTAGCGGGAGCAATTTCCTACGAGCAGTACTTC.

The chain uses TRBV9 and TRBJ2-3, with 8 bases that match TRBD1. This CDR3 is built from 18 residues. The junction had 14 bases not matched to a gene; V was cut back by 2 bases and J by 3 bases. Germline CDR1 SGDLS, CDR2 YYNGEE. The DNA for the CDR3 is TGTGCCAGCAGCGTGGCCCCAGGGGGCGGCTCGAGGACAGATACGCAGTATTTT. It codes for CASSVAPGGGSRTDTQYF. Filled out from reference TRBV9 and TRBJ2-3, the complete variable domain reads DSGVTQTPKHLITATGQRVTLRCSPRSGDLSVYWYQQSLDQGLQFLIQYYNGEERAKGNILERFSAQQFPDLHSELNLSSLELGDSALYFCASSVAPGGGSRTDTQYFGPGTRLTVL.

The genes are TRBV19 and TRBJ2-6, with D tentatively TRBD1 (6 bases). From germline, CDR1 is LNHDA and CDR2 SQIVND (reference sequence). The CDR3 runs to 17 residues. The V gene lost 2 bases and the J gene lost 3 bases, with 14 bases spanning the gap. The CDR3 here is CASSITNRVSGANVLTF. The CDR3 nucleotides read TGTGCCAGTAGTATAACCAACAGGGTTAGTGGGGCCAACGTCCTGACTTTC.

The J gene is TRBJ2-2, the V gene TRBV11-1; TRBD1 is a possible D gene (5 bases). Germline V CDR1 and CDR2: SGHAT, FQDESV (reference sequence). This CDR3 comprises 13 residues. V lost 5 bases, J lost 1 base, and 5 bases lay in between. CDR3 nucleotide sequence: TGTGCCAGCAGCAGGGGGAACACCGGGGAGCTGTTTTTT. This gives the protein CASSRGNTGELFF.

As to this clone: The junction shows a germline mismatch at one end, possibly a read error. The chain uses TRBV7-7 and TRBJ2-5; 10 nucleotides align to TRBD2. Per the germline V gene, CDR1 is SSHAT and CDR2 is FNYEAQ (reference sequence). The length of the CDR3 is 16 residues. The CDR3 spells CASSLGLAGVQETQYF. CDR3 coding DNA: TGTGCTAGCAGCTTAGGGCTAGCGGGAGTCCAAGAGACCCAGTACTTC.

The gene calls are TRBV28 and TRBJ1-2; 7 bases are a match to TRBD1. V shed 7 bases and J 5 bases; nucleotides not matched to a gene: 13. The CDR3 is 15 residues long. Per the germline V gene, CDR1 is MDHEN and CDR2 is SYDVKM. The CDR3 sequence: CASNTQGVIGYGYTF. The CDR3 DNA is TGTGCCAGCAACACGCAGGGGGTAATAGGATATGGCTACACCTTC.

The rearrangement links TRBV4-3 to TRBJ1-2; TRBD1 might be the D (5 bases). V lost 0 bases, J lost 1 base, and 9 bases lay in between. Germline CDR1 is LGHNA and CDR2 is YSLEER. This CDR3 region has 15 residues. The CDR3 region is CASSQERQLNYGYTF. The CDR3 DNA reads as TGCGCCAGCAGCCAAGAAAGACAGCTTAACTATGGCTACACCTTC.

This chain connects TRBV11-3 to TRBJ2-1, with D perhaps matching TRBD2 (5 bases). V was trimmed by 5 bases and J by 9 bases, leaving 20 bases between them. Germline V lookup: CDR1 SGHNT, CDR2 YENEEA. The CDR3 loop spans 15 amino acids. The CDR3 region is CASSPRGVDGSEQFF. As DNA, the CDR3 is TGTGCCAGCAGCCCCCGGGGAGTCGACGGCAGTGAGCAGTTCTTC.

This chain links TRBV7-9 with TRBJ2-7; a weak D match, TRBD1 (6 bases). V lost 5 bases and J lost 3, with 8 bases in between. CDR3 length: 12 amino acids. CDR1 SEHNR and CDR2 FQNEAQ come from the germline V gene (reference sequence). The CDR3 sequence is CASSTDSYEQYF. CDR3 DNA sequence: TGTGCCAGCAGCACGGACAGCTACGAGCAGTACTTC.

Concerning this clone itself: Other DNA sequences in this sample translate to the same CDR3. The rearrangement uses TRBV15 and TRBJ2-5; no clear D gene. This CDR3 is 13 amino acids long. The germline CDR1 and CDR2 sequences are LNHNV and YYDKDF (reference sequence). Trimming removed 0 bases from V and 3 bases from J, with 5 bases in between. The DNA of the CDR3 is TGTGCCACCAGCAGAGACTTCGAAGAGACCCAGTACTTC. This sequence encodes CATSRDFEETQYF.

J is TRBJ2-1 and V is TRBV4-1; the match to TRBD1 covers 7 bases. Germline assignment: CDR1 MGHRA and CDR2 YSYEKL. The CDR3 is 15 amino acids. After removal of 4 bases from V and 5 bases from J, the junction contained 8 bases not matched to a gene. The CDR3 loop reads CASSPYWDRNNEQFF. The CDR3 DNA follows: TGCGCCAGCAGCCCTTACTGGGACAGAAACAATGAGCAGTTCTTC.

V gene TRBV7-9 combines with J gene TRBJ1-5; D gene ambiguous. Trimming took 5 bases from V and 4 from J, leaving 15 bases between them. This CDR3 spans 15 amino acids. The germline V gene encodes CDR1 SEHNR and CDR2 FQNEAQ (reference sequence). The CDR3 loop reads CASSPPGSENQPQHF. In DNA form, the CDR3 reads TGTGCCAGCAGCCCACCCGGGTCGGAGAATCAGCCCCAGCATTTT.

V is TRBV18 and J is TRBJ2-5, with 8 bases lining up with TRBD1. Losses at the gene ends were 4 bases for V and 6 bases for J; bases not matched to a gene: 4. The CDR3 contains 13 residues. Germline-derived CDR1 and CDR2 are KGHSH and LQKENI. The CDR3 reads CASSLWTGQTQYF. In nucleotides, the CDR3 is TGTGCCAGCTCACTTTGGACAGGGCAGACCCAGTACTTC.

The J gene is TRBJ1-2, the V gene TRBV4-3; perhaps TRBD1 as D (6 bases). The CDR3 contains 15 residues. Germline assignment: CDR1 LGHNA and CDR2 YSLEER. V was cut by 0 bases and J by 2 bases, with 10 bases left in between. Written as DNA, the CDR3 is TGCGCCAGCAGCCAAGACCATGGGACAAACTATGGCTACACCTTC. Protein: CASSQDHGTNYGYTF.

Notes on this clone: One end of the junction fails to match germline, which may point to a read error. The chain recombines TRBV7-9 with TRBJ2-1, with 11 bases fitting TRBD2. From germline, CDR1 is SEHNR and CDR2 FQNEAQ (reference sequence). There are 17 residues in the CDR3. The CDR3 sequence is CSSSLRLAGSSYNEQFF. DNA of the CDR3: TGTTCCAGCAGCTTAAGACTAGCGGGGAGCTCCTACAATGAGCAGTTCTTC.

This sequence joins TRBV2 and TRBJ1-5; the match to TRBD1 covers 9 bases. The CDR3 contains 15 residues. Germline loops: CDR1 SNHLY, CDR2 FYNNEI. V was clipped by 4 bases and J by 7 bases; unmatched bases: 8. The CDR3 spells CASSGTGGFGQPQHF. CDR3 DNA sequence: TGTGCCAGCAGTGGAACAGGGGGCTTCGGACAGCCCCAGCATTTT. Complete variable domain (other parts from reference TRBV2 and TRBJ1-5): EPEVTQTPSHQVTQMGQEVILRCVPISNHLYFYWYRQILGQKVEFLVSFYNNEISEKSEIFDDQFSVERPDGSNFTLKIRSTKLEDSAMYFCASSGTGGFGQPQHFGDGTRLSIL.

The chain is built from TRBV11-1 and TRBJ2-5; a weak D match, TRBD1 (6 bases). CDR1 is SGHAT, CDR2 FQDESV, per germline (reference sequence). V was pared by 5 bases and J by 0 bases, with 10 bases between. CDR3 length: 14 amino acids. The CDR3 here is CASSPWDNQETQYF. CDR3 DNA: TGTGCCAGCAGCCCCTGGGACAACCAAGAGACCCAGTACTTC.

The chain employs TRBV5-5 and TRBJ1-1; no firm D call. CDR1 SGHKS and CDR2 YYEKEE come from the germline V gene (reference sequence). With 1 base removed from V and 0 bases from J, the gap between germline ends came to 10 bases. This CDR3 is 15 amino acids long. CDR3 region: CASSLWGDLNTEAFF. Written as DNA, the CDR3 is TGTGCCAGCAGCTTGTGGGGAGACTTGAACACTGAAGCTTTCTTT. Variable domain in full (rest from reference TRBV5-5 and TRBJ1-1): DAGVTQSPTHLIKTRGQQVTLRCSPISGHKSVSWYQQVLGQGPQFIFQYYEKEERGRGNFPDRFSARQFPNYSSELNVNALLLGDSALYLCASSLWGDLNTEAFFGQGTRLTVV.